A single sample is the source of the 11 T cell receptor beta chains below, sequenced in a study of T cell responses to AZD1222 COVID-19 vaccine. Assay used: immunoSEQ multiplex PCR; TCRdb lists only in-frame clones, some missing. The data hold 140,000 to 150,000 clones, with approximately 83% observed a single time. The sample here was peripheral blood, taken on day 0 of AZD1222 vaccination. These receptors came from an adult in good health.

This clone was observed a handful of times. V and J are TRBV12-3 or TRBV12-4 and TRBJ2-7; no clear D. V lost 2 bases, J lost 3 bases, and 5 bases lay in between. CDR3 length equals 12 residues. The CDR3 loop is CASSLNNYEQYF. DNA for the CDR3: TGTGCCAGCAGTTTAAATAACTACGAGCAGTACTTC.

This sequence joins TRBV6-9 and TRBJ1-6; weak D call: TRBD1 (5 bases). In germline, CDR1 is MNHGY, CDR2 SVAAGI. The CDR3 spans 14 residues. Trimming removed 10 bases from V and 7 bases from J, with 17 bases in between. Here the CDR3 DNA reads TGTGCCACCTCCGGACACAATTGCAATTCACCCCTCCACTTT. Residues: CATSGHNCNSPLHF.

The chain recombines TRBV6-5 with TRBJ2-5; 9 bases agree with TRBD1. V lost 2 bases to trimming and J lost 4 bases; unmatched junction nucleotides: 5. The CDR3 contains 15 residues. Germline loops: CDR1 MNHEY, CDR2 SVGAGI. The CDR3 DNA reads as TGTGCCAGCAGTTACCGTACAGGGGGCGTAGAGACCCAGTACTTC. Translation gives CASSYRTGGVETQYF.

The chain has TRBV2 and TRBJ1-5; D perhaps matches TRBD1 (6 bases). CDR1 and CDR2 (germline): SNHLY, FYNNEI. V was trimmed by 6 bases and J by 4 bases, leaving 16 bases between them. The CDR3 totals 15 residues. The CDR3 nucleotides are TGTGCCAGCAGGGAACAGGGAATCGGGAATCAGCCCCAGCATTTT. As protein: CASREQGIGNQPQHF.

The chain couples TRBV19 to TRBJ1-3; 7 bases match TRBD1. The CDR3 extends over 16 amino acids. Germline V gene sequence: CDR1 LNHDA, CDR2 SQIVND (reference sequence). The J segment lost 4 bases and the V segment lost 6 bases, leaving 12 bases of the junction unmatched. The CDR3 coding sequence is TGTGCCAGTAGCCAACAGGGGTGGTTTGAAGGAAACACCATATATTTT. Protein: CASSQQGWFEGNTIYF.

The V gene is TRBV18, the J gene TRBJ1-1, with a weak D call TRBD1 (6 bases). The CDR3 spans 13 residues. Germline V gene data show CDR1 as KGHSH and CDR2 as LQKENI. The V gene lost 5 bases and the J gene lost 6 bases, with 13 bases spanning the gap. For the CDR3, the DNA is TGTGCCAGCTCAACTAGACAGGACCCTGAAGCTTTCTTT. It translates to CASSTRQDPEAFF.

The chain links TRBV30 to TRBJ1-3; D remains unclear. The CDR3 covers 11 residues. The ends were cut back, 8 bases at V and 4 bases at J, with 9 bases in the middle. Germline V gene lookup returns CDR1 GTSNPN and CDR2 SVGIG (reference sequence). DNA for the CDR3: TGTGCCCGAGGGCGCGGAAACACCATATATTTT. This sequence encodes CARGRGNTIYF.

V usage is TRBV9 and J usage is TRBJ2-5, with a weak D call TRBD2 (5 bases). Trimming cost V 3 bases and J 5 bases, with 17 bases left between them. Germline V gene sequence: CDR1 SGDLS, CDR2 YYNGEE. The CDR3 length is 15 residues. The CDR3 here is CASSEAPSRGETQYF. The CDR3 nucleotides read TGTGCCAGCAGCGAGGCCCCTAGCCGAGGGGAGACCCAGTACTTC.

The V and J genes are TRBV2 and TRBJ2-7; the match to TRBD1 covers 7 bases. Per the germline V gene, CDR1 is SNHLY and CDR2 is FYNNEI. CDR3 length: 14 amino acids. J lost 1 base, V lost 6 bases, and 6 bases had no gene match. DNA of the CDR3: TGTGCCAGCAGGGGGGACAGTCAGTCCTACGAGCAGTACTTC. Translated, it gives CASRGDSQSYEQYF.

V gene TRBV18 combines with J gene TRBJ1-2, with D possibly TRBD1 on 6 matching bases. V gave up 6 bases and J gave up 1 base, with 9 bases separating them. The CDR3 has 13 amino acids. The V gene's germline CDR1 is KGHSH and CDR2 LQKENI. CDR3 sequence reads: CASSQDSNYGYTF. CDR3 nucleotide sequence: TGTGCCAGCTCCCAGGACAGTAACTATGGCTACACCTTC.

The gene calls are TRBV18 and TRBJ1-2, with D hard to call. Trimming took 3 bases from V and 3 from J, leaving 14 bases between them. This CDR3 contains 15 residues. Germline V gene sequence: CDR1 KGHSH, CDR2 LQKENI. CDR3 bases: TGTGCCAGCTCACCCCTGGCAGGAGTCGACTATGGCTACACCTTC. This encodes CASSPLAGVDYGYTF.